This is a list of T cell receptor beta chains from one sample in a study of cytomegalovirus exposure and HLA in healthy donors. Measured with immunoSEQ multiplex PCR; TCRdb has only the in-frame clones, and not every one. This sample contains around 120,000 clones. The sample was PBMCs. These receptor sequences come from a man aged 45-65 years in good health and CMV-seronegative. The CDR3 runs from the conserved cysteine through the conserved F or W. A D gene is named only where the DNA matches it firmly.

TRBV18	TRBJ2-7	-	CASSPTQKNYEQYF	TGTGCCAGCTCACCAACACAGAAAAACTACGAGCAGTACTTC
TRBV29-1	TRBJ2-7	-	CSVKQVAYEQYF	TGCAGCGTTAAACAGGTCGCCTACGAGCAGTACTTC
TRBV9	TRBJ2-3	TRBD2	CASSYGTSGGAIDTQYF	TGTGCCAGCAGCTACGGGACTAGCGGGGGGGCAATAGATACGCAGTATTTT
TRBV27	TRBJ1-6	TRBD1	CASSLRDRDSPLHF	TGTGCCAGCAGTTTGCGGGACAGGGATTCACCCCTCCACTTT
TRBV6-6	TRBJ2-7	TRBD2	CASSLGLAGSYEQYF	TGTGCCAGCAGTCTGGGACTAGCGGGGTCCTACGAGCAGTACTTC
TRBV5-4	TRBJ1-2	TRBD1	CASSLEGTGYNYGYTF	TGTGCCAGCAGCTTGGAAGGGACAGGGTATAACTATGGCTACACCTTC
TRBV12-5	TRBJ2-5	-	CASGWPGLETQYF	TGTGCTAGTGGTTGGCCGGGTTTAGAGACCCAGTACTTC
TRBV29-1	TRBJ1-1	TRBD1	CSVEDRGQGASTEAFF	TGCAGCGTTGAAGATCGGGGACAGGGGGCGAGCACTGAAGCTTTCTTT
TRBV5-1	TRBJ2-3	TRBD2	CASSKGLAVTDTQYF	TGCGCCAGCAGCAAGGGACTAGCGGTTACAGATACGCAGTATTTT
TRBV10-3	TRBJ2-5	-	CAISDLQALGLETQYF	TGTGCCATCAGTGATTTACAGGCCCTCGGTCTAGAGACCCAGTACTTC
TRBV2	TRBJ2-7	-	CASSETGSAFYEQYF	TGTGCCAGCAGTGAAACGGGGAGCGCCTTCTACGAGCAGTACTTC
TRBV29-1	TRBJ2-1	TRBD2	CSVEGSSGTSYNEQFF	TGCAGCGTTGAAGGGTCTAGCGGGACCTCCTACAATGAGCAGTTCTTC
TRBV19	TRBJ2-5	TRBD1	CASSSTGAETQYF	TGTGCCAGTAGTTCGACAGGGGCTGAGACCCAGTACTTC
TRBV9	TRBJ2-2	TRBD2	CASSARSGVNTGELFF	TGTGCCAGCAGCGCCCGCAGCGGGGTGAACACCGGGGAGCTGTTTTTT
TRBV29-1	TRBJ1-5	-	CSVGGGTDNQPQHF	TGCAGCGTTGGGGGAGGGACTGACAATCAGCCCCAGCATTTT
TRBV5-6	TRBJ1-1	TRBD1	CASSSRKPQGPAEAFF	TGTGCCAGCAGCTCACGTAAACCACAGGGGCCCGCTGAAGCTTTCTTT
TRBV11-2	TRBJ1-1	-	CASNTFSGPAGTEAFF	TGTGCCAGCAACACCTTCAGCGGACCTGCCGGCACTGAAGCTTTCTTT
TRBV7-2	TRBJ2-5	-	CASSFAGSQETQYF	TGTGCCAGCAGCTTTGCGGGAAGCCAAGAGACCCAGTACTTC
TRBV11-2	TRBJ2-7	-	CASSLEAGRYEQYF	TGTGCCAGCAGCTTAGAAGCAGGGCGGTACGAGCAGTACTTC
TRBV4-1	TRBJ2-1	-	CASSLGQGKYNEQFF	TGCGCCAGCAGCCTGGGGCAGGGAAAGTACAATGAGCAGTTCTTC
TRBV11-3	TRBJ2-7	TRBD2	CASSRGGSHEQYF	TGTGCCAGCAGCCGGGGGGGGAGCCACGAGCAGTACTTC
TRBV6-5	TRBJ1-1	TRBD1	CASSYGDDRGTEAFF	TGTGCCAGCAGTTACGGCGATGACAGGGGAACTGAAGCTTTCTTT
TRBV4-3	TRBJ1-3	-	CASSQELIRSGNTIYF	TGCGCCAGCAGCCAAGAGCTTATCCGGTCTGGAAACACCATATATTTT
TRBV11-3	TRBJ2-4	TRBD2	CASSVGLAGGYIQYF	TGTGCCAGCAGCGTGGGACTAGCGGGAGGATACATTCAGTACTTC
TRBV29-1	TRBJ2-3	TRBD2	CSVEYRGGDTQYF	TGCAGCGTTGAGTATAGGGGAGGGGATACGCAGTATTTT
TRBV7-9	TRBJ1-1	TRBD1	CASSLPSRDRGRSTEAFF	TGTGCCAGCAGCTTACCATCCCGGGACAGGGGGCGAAGCACTGAAGCTTTCTTT
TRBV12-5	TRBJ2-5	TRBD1	CASGLDRGETQYF	TGTGCTAGTGGTTTGGACAGGGGAGAGACCCAGTACTTC
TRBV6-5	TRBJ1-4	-	CASSYSSAPRNEKLFF	TGTGCCAGCAGTTACTCGAGCGCGCCTAGGAATGAAAAACTGTTTTTT